The present T cell receptor beta chain was sequenced within a study of identical twins. The study, taken as a whole, reports: Among out-of-frame alpha sequences shared by twins, low generation probability occurred in excess. Cord blood's abundant beta clonotypes had fewer insertions, unlike memory repertoires.

The CDR3 runs 16 residues. CDR1 and CDR2 (germline): MGHRA, YSYEKL. V lost 0 bases and J lost 5; bases outside the gene matches: 7. A few counts support this clonotype. Its antigen is currently unknown. Template switching added a universal primer site; cDNA carried unique molecular identifiers. TCRdb re-called the 5' RACE reads with MiXCR, one entry per CDR3 protein. The table records a few hundred thousand distinct CDR3 sequences, 9% to 15% of them present only once. The sample was also linked to a second study, of yellow fever vaccine responses in identical twins. From that paper: After vaccination, twins' T cell response reportedly seemed partly convergent, partly personalized.

This chain links TRBV4-1 with TRBJ2-3; 8 bases are shared with TRBD2. The sequence derives from a woman younger than 35 in good health. Sequenced input: CD8+ T cells sorted from blood. The CDR3: CASSQDSLAGRDTQYF. CDR3 DNA: TGCGCCAGCAGCCAAGATAGCCTAGCGGGCAGAGATACGCAGTATTTT.